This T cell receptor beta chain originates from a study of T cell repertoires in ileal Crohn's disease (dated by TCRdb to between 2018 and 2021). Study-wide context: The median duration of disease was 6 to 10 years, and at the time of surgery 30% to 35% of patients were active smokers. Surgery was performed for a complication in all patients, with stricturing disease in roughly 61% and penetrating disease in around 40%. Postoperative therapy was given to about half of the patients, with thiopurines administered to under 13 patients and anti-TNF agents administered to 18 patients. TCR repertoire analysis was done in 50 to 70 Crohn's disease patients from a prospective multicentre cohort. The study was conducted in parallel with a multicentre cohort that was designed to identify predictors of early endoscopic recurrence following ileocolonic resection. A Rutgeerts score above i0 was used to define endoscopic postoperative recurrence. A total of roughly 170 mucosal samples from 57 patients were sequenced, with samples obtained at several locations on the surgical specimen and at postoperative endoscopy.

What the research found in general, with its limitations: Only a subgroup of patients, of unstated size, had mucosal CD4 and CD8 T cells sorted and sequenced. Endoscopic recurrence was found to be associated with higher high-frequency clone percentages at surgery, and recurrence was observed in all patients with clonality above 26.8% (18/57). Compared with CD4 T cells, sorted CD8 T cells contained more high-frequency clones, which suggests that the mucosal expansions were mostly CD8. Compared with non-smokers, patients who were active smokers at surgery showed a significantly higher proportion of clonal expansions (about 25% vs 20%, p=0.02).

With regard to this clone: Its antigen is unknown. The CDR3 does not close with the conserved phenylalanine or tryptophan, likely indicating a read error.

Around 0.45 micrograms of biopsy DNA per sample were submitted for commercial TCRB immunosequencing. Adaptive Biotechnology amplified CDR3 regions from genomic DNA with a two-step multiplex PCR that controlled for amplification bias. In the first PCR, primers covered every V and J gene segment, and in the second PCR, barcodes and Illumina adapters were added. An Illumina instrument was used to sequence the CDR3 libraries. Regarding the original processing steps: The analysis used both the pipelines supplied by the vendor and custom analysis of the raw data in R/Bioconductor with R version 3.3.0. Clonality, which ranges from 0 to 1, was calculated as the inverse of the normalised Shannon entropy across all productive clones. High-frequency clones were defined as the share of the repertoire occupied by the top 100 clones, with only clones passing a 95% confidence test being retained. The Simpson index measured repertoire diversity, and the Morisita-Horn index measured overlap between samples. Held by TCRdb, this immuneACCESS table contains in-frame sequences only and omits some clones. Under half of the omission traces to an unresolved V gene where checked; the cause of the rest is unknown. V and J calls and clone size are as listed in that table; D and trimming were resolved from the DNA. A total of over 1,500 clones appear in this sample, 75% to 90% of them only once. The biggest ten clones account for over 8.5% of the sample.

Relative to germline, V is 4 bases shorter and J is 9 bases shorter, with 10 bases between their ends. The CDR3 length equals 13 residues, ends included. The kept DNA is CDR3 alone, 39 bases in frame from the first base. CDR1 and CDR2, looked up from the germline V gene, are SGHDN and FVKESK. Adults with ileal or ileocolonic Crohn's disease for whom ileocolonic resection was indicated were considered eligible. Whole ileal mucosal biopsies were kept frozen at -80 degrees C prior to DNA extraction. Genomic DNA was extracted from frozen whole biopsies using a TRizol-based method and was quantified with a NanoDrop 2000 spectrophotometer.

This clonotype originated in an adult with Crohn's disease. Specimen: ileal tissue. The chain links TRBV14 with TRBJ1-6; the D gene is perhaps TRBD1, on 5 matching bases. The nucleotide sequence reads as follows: TGTGCCAGCAGCCCGCGAAGGGGTTCACCCCTCCACCTT. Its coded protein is CASSPRRGSPLHL.